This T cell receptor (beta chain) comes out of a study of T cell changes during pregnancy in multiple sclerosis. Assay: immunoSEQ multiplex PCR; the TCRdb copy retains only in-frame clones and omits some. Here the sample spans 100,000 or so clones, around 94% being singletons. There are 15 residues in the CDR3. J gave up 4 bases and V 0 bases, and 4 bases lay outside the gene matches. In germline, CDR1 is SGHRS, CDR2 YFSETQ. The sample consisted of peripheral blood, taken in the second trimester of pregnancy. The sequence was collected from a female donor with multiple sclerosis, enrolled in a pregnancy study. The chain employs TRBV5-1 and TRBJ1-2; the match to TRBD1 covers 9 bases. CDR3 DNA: TGCGCCAGCAGCTTGGGACAGGGGGATGTCTATGGCTACACCTTC. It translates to CASSLGQGDVYGYTF.